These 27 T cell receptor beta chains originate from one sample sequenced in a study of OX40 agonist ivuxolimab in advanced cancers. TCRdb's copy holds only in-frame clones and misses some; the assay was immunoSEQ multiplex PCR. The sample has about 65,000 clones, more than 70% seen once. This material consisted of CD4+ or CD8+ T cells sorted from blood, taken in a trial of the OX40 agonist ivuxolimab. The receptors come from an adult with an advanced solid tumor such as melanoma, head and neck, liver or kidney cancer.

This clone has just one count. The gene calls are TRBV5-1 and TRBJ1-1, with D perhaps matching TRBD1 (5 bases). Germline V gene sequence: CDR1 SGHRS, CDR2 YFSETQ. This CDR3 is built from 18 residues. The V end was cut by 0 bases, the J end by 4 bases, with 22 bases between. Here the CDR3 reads CASSLAIRGARGATEAFF. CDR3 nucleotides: TGCGCCAGCAGCTTGGCAATAAGGGGCGCCAGAGGGGCCACTGAAGCTTTCTTT.

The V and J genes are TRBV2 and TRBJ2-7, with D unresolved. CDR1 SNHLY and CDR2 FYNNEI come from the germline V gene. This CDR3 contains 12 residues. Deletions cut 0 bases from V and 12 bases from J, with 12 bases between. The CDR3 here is CASSEALHTSYF. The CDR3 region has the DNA TGTGCCAGCAGTGAAGCGCTTCACACGTCGTACTTC. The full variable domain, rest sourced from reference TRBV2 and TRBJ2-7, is EPEVTQTPSHQVTQMGQEVILRCVPISNHLYFYWYRQILGQKVEFLVSFYNNEISEKSEIFDDQFSVERPDGSNFTLKIRSTKLEDSAMYFCASSEALHTSYFGPGTRLTVT.

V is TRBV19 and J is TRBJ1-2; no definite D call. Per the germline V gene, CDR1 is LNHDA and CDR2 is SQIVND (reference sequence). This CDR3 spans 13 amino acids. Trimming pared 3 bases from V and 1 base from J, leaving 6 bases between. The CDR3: CASSIDGNYGYTF. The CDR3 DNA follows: TGTGCCAGTAGTATCGATGGTAACTATGGCTACACCTTC.

CDR3 in DNA: TGTGCCAGCAGTGAATCTTTGCTGGGGCAGTACTTC. Protein sequence: CASSESLLGQYF. The rearrangement joins TRBV6-1 to TRBJ2-7, with D uncertain. The CDR3 covers 12 residues. From germline, CDR1 is MNHNS and CDR2 SASEGT. The ends were cut back, 2 bases at V and 9 bases at J, with 11 bases in the middle.

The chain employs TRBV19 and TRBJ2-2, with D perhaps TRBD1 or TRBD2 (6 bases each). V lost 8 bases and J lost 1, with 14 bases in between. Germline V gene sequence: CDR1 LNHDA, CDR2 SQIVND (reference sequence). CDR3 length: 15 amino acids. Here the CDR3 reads CASLGGPMNTGELFF. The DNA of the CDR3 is TGTGCCAGTCTTGGGGGGCCAATGAACACCGGGGAGCTGTTTTTT. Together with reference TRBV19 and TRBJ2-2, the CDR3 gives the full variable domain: DGGITQSPKYLFRKEGQNVTLSCEQNLNHDAMYWYRQDPGQGLRLIYYSQIVNDFQKGDIAEGYSVSREKKESFPLTVTSAQKNPTAFYLCASLGGPMNTGELFFGEGSRLTVL.

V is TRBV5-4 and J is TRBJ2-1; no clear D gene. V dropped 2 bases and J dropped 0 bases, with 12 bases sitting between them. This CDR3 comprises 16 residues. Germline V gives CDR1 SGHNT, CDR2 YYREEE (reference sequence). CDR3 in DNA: TGTGCCAGCAGCTTTCCTCCGGGCTTCTCCTACAATGAGCAGTTCTTC. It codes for CASSFPPGFSYNEQFF.

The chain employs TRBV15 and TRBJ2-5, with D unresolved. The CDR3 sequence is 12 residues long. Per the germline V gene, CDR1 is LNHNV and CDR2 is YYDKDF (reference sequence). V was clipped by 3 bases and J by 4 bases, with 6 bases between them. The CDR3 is CATSSSRETQYF. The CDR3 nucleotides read TGTGCCACCAGCAGTAGCAGAGAGACCCAGTACTTC. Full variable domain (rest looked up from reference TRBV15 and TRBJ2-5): DAMVIQNPRYQVTQFGKPVTLSCSQTLNHNVMYWYQQKSSQAPKLLFHYYDKDFNNEADTPDNFQSRRPNTSFCFLDIRSPGLGDTAMYLCATSSSRETQYFGPGTRLLVL.

The CDR3 DNA reads TGCAGCGTTGAAGTACAGGGGGACAATCAGCCCCAGCATTTT. Translation: CSVEVQGDNQPQHF. The chain combines TRBV29-1 with TRBJ1-5, with 8 bases matching TRBD1. Germline CDR1 and CDR2: SQVTM and ANQGSEA. V shed 1 base, J shed 3 bases, and the junction held 2 bases outside the gene matches. The CDR3 contains 14 residues.

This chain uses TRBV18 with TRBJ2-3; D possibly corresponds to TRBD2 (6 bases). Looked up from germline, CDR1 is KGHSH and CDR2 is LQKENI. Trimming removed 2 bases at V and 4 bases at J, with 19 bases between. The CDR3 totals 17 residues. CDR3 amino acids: CASSPMGPGGEADTQYF. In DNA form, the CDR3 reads TGTGCCAGCTCACCAATGGGCCCAGGCGGGGAGGCAGATACGCAGTATTTT.

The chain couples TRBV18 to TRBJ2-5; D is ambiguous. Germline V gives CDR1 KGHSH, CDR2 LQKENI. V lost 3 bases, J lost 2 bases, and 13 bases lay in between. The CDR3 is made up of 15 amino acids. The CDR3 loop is CASSPFETRQETQYF. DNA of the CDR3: TGTGCCAGCTCACCTTTCGAGACAAGACAAGAGACCCAGTACTTC.

Here the CDR3 DNA reads TGTGCCTGGAAGAAAAGGGAGGACTATGGCTACACCTTC. This gives the protein CAWKKREDYGYTF. This chain links TRBV30 with TRBJ1-2; no definite D call. This CDR3 region has 13 residues. CDR1 is GTSNPN and CDR2 is SVGIG in the germline V gene (reference sequence). Trimming took off 4 bases at V and 3 bases at J, with 12 bases between the two ends. Supplemented by reference TRBV30 and TRBJ1-2, the full variable domain reads SQTIHQWPATLVQPVGSPLSLECTVEGTSNPNLYWYRQAAGRGLQLLFYSVGIGQISSEVPQNLSASRPQDRQFILSSKKLLLSDSGFYLCAWKKREDYGYTFGSGTRLTVV.

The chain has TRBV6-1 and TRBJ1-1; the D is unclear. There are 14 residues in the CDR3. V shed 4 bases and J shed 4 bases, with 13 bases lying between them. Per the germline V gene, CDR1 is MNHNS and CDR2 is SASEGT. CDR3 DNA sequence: TGTGCCAGCAGTGTTTCGGGGAGGGCCACTGAAGCTTTCTTT. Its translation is CASSVSGRATEAFF.

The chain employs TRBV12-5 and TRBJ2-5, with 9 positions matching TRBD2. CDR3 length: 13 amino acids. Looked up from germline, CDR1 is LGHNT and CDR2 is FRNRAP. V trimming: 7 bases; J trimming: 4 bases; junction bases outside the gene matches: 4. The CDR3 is CASAVSGGETQYF. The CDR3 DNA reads TGTGCTAGTGCCGTTAGCGGGGGAGAGACCCAGTACTTC.

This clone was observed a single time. The CDR3 DNA is TGTGCCAGCAGCTTGACACGGGGCAGCTCCTATAATTCACCCCTCCACTTT. It is translated as CASSLTRGSSYNSPLHF. The rearrangement uses TRBV5-6 and TRBJ1-6, with TRBD1 as a possible D gene (5 bases). This CDR3 spans 17 amino acids. Deletions cut 1 base from V and 0 bases from J, with 11 bases between. Germline loops: CDR1 SGHDT, CDR2 YYEEEE. Filled out from reference TRBV5-6 and TRBJ1-6, the complete variable domain reads DAGVTQSPTHLIKTRGQQVTLRCSPKSGHDTVSWYQQALGQGPQFIFQYYEEEERQRGNFPDRFSGHQFPNYSSELNVNALLLGDSALYLCASSLTRGSSYNSPLHFGNGTRLTVT.

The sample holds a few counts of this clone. This CDR3 reads CASSRQGSNTEAFF. The CDR3 DNA is TGTGCCAGCAGTCGACAGGGATCGAACACTGAAGCTTTCTTT. V and J are TRBV6-1 and TRBJ1-1, with 7 bases aligning to TRBD1. This CDR3 contains 14 residues. CDR1 is MNHNS and CDR2 is SASEGT in the germline V gene. J lost 1 base, V lost 5 bases, and 4 bases had no gene match.

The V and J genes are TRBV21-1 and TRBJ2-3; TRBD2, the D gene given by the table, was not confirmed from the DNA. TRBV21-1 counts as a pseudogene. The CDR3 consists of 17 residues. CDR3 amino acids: CASSKQSLGGGTGTQYF. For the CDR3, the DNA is TGTGCCAGCAGCAAACAATCCCTCGGGGGGGGAACTGGTACGCAGTATTTT.

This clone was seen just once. The CDR3, as DNA: TGCGCCAGCAGCTTGGGCGGGGGCCAAGAGACCCAGTACTTC. It encodes CASSLGGGQETQYF. V usage is TRBV5-1 and J usage is TRBJ2-5, with 7 nucleotides matching TRBD2. V shed 0 bases and J 1 base; nucleotides not matched to a gene: 0. Germline CDR1 and CDR2: SGHRS and YFSETQ. The CDR3 has 14 residues.

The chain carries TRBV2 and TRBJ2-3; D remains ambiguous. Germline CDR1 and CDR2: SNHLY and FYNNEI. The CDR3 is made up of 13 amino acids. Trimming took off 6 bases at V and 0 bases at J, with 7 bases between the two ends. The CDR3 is CASRKGSTDTQYF. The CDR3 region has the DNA TGTGCCAGCAGAAAAGGGAGCACAGATACGCAGTATTTT. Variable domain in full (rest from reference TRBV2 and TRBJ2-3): EPEVTQTPSHQVTQMGQEVILRCVPISNHLYFYWYRQILGQKVEFLVSFYNNEISEKSEIFDDQFSVERPDGSNFTLKIRSTKLEDSAMYFCASRKGSTDTQYFGPGTRLTVL.

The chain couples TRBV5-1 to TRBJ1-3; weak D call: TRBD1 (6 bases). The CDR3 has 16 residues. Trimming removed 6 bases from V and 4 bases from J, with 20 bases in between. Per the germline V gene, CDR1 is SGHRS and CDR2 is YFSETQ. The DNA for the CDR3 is TGCGCCAGCACGCTTTCAGGGGAGTTGGGAGGAAACACCATATATTTT. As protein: CASTLSGELGGNTIYF.

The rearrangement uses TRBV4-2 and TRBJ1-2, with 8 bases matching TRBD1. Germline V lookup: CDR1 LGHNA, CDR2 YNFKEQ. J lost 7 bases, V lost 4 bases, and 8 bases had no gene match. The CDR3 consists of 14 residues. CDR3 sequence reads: CASSPRTGQGGYTF. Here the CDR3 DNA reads TGTGCCAGCAGCCCTCGGACAGGGCAGGGTGGCTACACCTTC.

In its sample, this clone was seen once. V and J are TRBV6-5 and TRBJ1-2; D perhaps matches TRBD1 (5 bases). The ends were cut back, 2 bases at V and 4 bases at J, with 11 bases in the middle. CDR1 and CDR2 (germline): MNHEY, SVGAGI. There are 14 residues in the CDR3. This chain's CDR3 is CASSYRDGPYGYTF. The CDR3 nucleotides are TGTGCCAGCAGTTACCGGGACGGGCCCTATGGCTACACCTTC.

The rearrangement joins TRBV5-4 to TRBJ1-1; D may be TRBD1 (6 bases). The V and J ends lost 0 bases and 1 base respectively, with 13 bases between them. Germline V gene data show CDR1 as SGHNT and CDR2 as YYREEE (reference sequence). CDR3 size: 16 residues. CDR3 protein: CASSLGGGRGNTEAFF. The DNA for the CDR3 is TGTGCCAGCAGCTTGGGAGGGGGAAGGGGGAACACTGAAGCTTTCTTT. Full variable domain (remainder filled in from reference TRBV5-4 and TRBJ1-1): ETGVTQSPTHLIKTRGQQVTLRCSSQSGHNTVSWYQQALGQGPQFIFQYYREEENGRGNFPPRFSGLQFPNYSSELNVNALELDDSALYLCASSLGGGRGNTEAFFGQGTRLTVV.

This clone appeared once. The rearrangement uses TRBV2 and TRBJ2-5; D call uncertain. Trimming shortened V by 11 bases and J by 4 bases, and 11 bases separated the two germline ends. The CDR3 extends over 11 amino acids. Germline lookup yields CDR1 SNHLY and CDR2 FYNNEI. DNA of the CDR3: TGTGCCCACCGACGTGGAGAGACCCAGTACTTC. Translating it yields CAHRRGETQYF.

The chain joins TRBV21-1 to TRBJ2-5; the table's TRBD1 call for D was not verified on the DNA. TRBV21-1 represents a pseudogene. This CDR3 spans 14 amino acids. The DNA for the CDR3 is TGTGCCAGCAGCCCCCACAGGGTTCGCGAGACCCAGTACTTC. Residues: CASSPHRVRETQYF.

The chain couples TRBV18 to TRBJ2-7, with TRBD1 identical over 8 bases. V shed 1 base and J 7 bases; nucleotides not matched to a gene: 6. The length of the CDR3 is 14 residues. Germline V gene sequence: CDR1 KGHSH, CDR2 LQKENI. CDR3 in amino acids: CASSPRTGSREQYF. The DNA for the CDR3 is TGTGCCAGCTCACCACGGACAGGGTCGAGGGAGCAGTACTTC.

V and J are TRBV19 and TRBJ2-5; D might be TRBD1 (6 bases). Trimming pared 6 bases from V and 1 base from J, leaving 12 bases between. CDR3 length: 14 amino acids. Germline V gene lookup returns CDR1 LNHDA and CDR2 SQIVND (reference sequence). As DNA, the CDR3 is TGTGCCAGTAGGAAAGGACAGACCCAAGAGACCCAGTACTTC. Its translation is CASRKGQTQETQYF.

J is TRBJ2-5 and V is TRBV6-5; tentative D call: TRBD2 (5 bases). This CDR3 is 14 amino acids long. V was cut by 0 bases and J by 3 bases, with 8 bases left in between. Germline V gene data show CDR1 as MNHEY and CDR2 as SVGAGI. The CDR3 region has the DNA TGTGCCAGCAGTTACTCGCGGGTGAAAGAGACCCAGTACTTC. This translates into CASSYSRVKETQYF.